This T cell receptor (beta chain) was recorded in a study of cytomegalovirus exposure and HLA in healthy donors. The CDR3 consists of 15 residues. 13 Jbeta primers and 60 Vbeta primers were used for the PCR. The table came from immunoSEQ multiplex PCR; TCRdb's copy has only in-frame clones and leaves some out. Found here are about 180,000 clones, around four fifths of them singletons; the top ten hold more than 3%. J is TRBJ2-6 and V is TRBV21-1; no DNA check was done on the table's D call, TRBD2. TRBV21-1 has pseudogene status. The source of this sequence is a woman aged 55-69 years in good health and CMV-seropositive. Sequenced: PBMCs. The CDR3 DNA is TGTGCCAGCAGCAAGGTCCTAGCGTACGAAAACGGCCTGACTTTC. Encoded protein: CASSKVLAYENGLTF.